The next 12 T cell receptor beta chains were all read from a single sample in a study of T cells in tuberculosis. Assay used: immunoSEQ multiplex PCR; TCRdb lists only in-frame clones, some missing. The profile shows 54,000 or so clones, around 81% of them singletons. Thawed, overnight-rested PBMC were stained with GMM-loaded CD1B tetramer, viability dye and anti-CD3, then sorted. CD1B tetramers were loaded with Rhodococcus equi-derived C32 glucose monomycolate. The source material was CD1b-GMM tetramer-negative cells sorted from PBMCs. These receptors were taken from an adult woman with latent tuberculosis.

The chain couples TRBV6-5 to TRBJ1-2; 9 nucleotides match TRBD1. The germline gives CDR1 MNHEY, CDR2 SVGAGI. This CDR3 region has 13 residues. The J segment lost 7 bases and the V segment lost 6 bases, leaving 6 bases of the junction unmatched. This chain's CDR3 is CASRDRQGGGYTF. The CDR3 DNA reads as TGTGCCAGCAGGGATCGACAGGGGGGTGGCTACACCTTC.

The J gene is TRBJ2-5, the V gene TRBV7-9; TRBD1 matches 7 bases. J was trimmed by 4 bases and V by 5 bases; bases with no gene match: 10. The length of the CDR3 is 15 residues. Germline-derived CDR1 and CDR2 are SEHNR and FQNEAQ (reference sequence). CDR3 sequence: CASSPSGQAAETQYF. CDR3 nucleotide sequence: TGTGCCAGCAGCCCTTCCGGACAGGCGGCAGAGACCCAGTACTTC.

The chain employs TRBV9 and TRBJ2-5; a weak D match, TRBD1 (6 bases). The CDR3 sequence is 16 residues long. Between the trimmed V and J ends, which lost 0 bases and 0 bases, there was a span of 12 bases. Germline V gene lookup returns CDR1 SGDLS and CDR2 YYNGEE. CDR3 region: CASSVGVGAYQETQYF. In DNA, the CDR3 is TGTGCCAGCAGCGTAGGAGTGGGGGCCTACCAAGAGACCCAGTACTTC.

This CDR3 is CASRPNDTPREGYTF. The CDR3 coding sequence is TGTGCCAGCAGACCCAACGACACCCCGAGGGAAGGCTACACCTTC. This chain joins TRBV6-6 and TRBJ1-2; no firm D call. Looked up from germline, CDR1 is MNHNY and CDR2 is SVGAGI (reference sequence). CDR3 size: 15 residues. Trimming stripped 6 bases from V and 8 bases from J, with 22 bases between.

V gene TRBV28 combines with J gene TRBJ2-1; no definite D call. V dropped 7 bases and J dropped 7 bases, with 8 bases sitting between them. CDR3 length: 11 amino acids. Germline CDR1 reads MDHEN; CDR2 reads SYDVKM. CDR3 DNA sequence: TGTGCCAGCACCTCGTCGAATGAGCAGTTCTTC. Amino acids: CASTSSNEQFF.

This clone has a handful of counts. The rearrangement links TRBV7-2 to TRBJ2-3, with a weak D call TRBD2 (5 bases). The CDR3 covers 12 residues. Between the trimmed V and J ends, which lost 5 bases and 6 bases, there was a span of 9 bases. The germline V gene encodes CDR1 SGHTA and CDR2 FQGNSA. This CDR3 reads CASSLSGDTQYF. CDR3 coding DNA: TGTGCCAGCAGCCTATCGGGGGATACGCAGTATTTT. Drawing the rest from reference TRBV7-2 and TRBJ2-3, the complete variable domain is GAGVSQSPSNKVTEKGKDVELRCDPISGHTALYWYRQSLGQGLEFLIYFQGNSAPDKSGLPSDRFSAERTGGSVSTLTIQRTQQEDSAVYLCASSLSGDTQYFGPGTRLTVL.

This clone has more than one count but fewer than ten. V and J are TRBV29-1 and TRBJ2-6; 8 bases map to TRBD1. J was trimmed by 0 bases and V by 6 bases; bases with no gene match: 7. The CDR3 is made up of 16 amino acids. Germline V gene sequence: CDR1 SQVTM, CDR2 ANQGSEA. In DNA form, the CDR3 reads TGCAGCGTCCCGACAGGGGTCTCCTCTGGGGCCAACGTCCTGACTTTC. It codes for CSVPTGVSSGANVLTF.

Only a few counts were recorded for this clone. V is TRBV6-5 and J is TRBJ1-1; 10 nucleotides match TRBD1. The V gene end was trimmed by 8 bases and the J gene end by 9 bases; junction bases not matched to a gene: 6. Germline CDR1 MNHEY, CDR2 SVGAGI. The CDR3 sequence is 12 residues long. The CDR3 nucleotides are TGTGCCAGCCTGCGACAGGGGGCTAAAGCTTTCTTT. The encoded protein is CASLRQGAKAFF.

The V gene is TRBV15, the J gene TRBJ1-1; D is ambiguous. There are 13 residues in the CDR3. Looked up from germline, CDR1 is LNHNV and CDR2 is YYDKDF (reference sequence). Trimming shortened V by 3 bases and J by 10 bases, and 15 bases separated the two germline ends. CDR3 loop: CATSSSRTTPAFF. The DNA of the CDR3 is TGTGCCACCAGCAGCTCAAGGACTACTCCAGCTTTCTTT.

The chain couples TRBV5-6 to TRBJ1-1, with D possibly being TRBD1 (5 bases). CDR1 and CDR2 from the germline V gene are SGHDT and YYEEEE. The CDR3 spans 13 residues. Between the trimmed V and J ends, which lost 4 bases and 1 base, there was a span of 8 bases. The CDR3 here is CASSQGPNTEAFF. The CDR3 nucleotides are TGTGCCAGCAGCCAGGGCCCGAACACTGAAGCTTTCTTT.

This clone was observed a few times. This rearrangement joins TRBV9 to TRBJ2-5; 9 positions match TRBD2. Germline assignment: CDR1 SGDLS and CDR2 YYNGEE. This CDR3 is 16 amino acids long. Losses at the gene ends were 0 bases for V and 5 bases for J; bases not matched to a gene: 8. DNA of the CDR3: TGTGCCAGCAGCGTAGGGGGACTAGCATATAAGGAGACCCAGTACTTC. As protein: CASSVGGLAYKETQYF.

J is TRBJ1-1 and V is TRBV11-2; D perhaps matches TRBD1 (5 bases). CDR1 and CDR2 (germline): SGHAT, FQNNGV. With 2 bases removed from V and 1 base from J, the gap between germline ends came to 5 bases. The CDR3 extends over 13 amino acids. CDR3 amino acids: CASSLQGNTEAFF. Written as DNA, the CDR3 is TGTGCCAGCAGCTTACAGGGGAACACTGAAGCTTTCTTT.